This T cell receptor beta chain derives from a study of human T cells and chemical hapten exposure. Study information: Weekly diphenylcyclopropenone doses were given to patients' scalps across the approximately 24-week study.

Regarding time point: patch test 2, 6 weeks after DPC sensitization. As for treatment: therapeutic diphenylcyclopropenone sensitization with weekly scalp DPC. One entry per CDR3 protein, called by TCRdb with MiXCR from the RACE reads. Of approximately 84,000 distinct CDR3 sequences in the sample, around 10% were seen once. Germline V gene sequence: CDR1 MNHEY, CDR2 SVGAGI. This CDR3 contains 13 residues. V lost 6 bases and J 10 bases, leaving 18 bases between the germline ends. This TCR was sampled from a man between 18 and 29 years old with alopecia areata. Some clones in this sample may be carry-over from other donors' samples. The genes are TRBV6-5 and TRBJ1-1, with D tentatively TRBD1 (5 bases). The starting material was whole blood, obtained in connection with sensitization to the hapten diphenylcyclopropenone (DPC). In nucleotides, the CDR3 is TGTGCCAGCAGCCCCACTCAGGGTGTGGCAGCTTTCTTT. Translating it yields CASSPTQGVAAFF.